These T cell receptor beta chains were read from a single sample in a study of blood T cell repertoires in COVID-19. Sequencing used immunoSEQ multiplex PCR; TCRdb keeps in-frame clones, though not all of them. The data hold roughly 58,000 clones, with 76% observed a single time. The sequencing input was peripheral blood. These receptors were taken from a man aged 45 to 65 with active or convalescent COVID-19. The CDR3 runs from the conserved cysteine through the conserved F or W. A D gene is named only where the DNA matches it firmly. For some rows the clone size is stated as once, few or many, or as a class when expanded; others skip it.

V gene	J gene	D gene	clone size	CDR3 DNA	CDR3 protein
TRBV2	TRBJ1-2	-	once	TGTGCCAGCAGTGGAATAGGCGCGGAAAACTATGGCTACACCTTC	CASSGIGAENYGYTF
TRBV2	TRBJ1-6	-	-	TGTGCCAGCAGCGGAGACGATTCACCCCTCCACTTT	CASSGDDSPLHF
TRBV4-1	TRBJ2-3	TRBD2	-	TGCGCCAGCAGCCAAGAACCTAGCGGGGGAGTAGATACGCAGTATTTT	CASSQEPSGGVDTQYF
TRBV4-2	TRBJ2-1	TRBD2	-	TGTGCCAGCAGCCAAGACCCTTTAACGGGAGGTTTCAATGAGCAGTTCTTC	CASSQDPLTGGFNEQFF
TRBV4-2	TRBJ2-2	TRBD2	-	TGTGCCAGCAGCCAAGTTGTGAGCGGGAGGGCCACCGGGGAGCTGTTTTTT	CASSQVVSGRATGELFF
TRBV3-1/TRBV3-2	TRBJ1-1	-	-	TGTGCCAGCAGCCAAGTGAGCGGCACTGAAGCTTTCTTT	CASSQVSGTEAFF
TRBV5-8	TRBJ2-1	TRBD2	-	TGTGCCAGCAGCCAAGCCCCTAGCGGGCCCCCTGCTGTGCAGTTCTTC	CASSQAPSGPPAVQFF
TRBV27	TRBJ2-2	-	-	TGTGCCAGCAGTTTAATGCGGAGGCACACCGGGGAGCTGTTTTTT	CASSLMRRHTGELFF
TRBV18	TRBJ2-3	TRBD2	-	TGTGCCACCCTACGGGGACTACACACAGATACGCAGTATTTT	CATLRGLHTDTQYF
TRBV5-8	TRBJ1-1	-	few	TGTGCCAGCAGTCGAGACAGCGAAACCAAAGCTTTCTTT	CASSRDSETKAFF
TRBV25-1	TRBJ1-1	-	few	TGTGCCAGCAGCATGAGGGTAAAGAACACTGAAGCTTTCTTT	CASSMRVKNTEAFF
TRBV7-2	TRBJ1-1	TRBD1	-	TGTGCCAGCAGCTCCACAGGGGGCGCGGTAGCTTTCTTT	CASSSTGGAVAFF
TRBV7-9	TRBJ2-7	-	-	TGTGCCAGCAGCTCACAGACAGCTTACTACGAGCAGTACTTC	CASSSQTAYYEQYF
TRBV2	TRBJ2-3	TRBD2	-	TGTGCCAGCTGCCTAGGACTAGCGGGAGTAGATACGCAGTATTTT	CASCLGLAGVDTQYF
TRBV11-2	TRBJ2-7	TRBD2	-	TGTGCCAGCAGTATCCTAGCGGGGTACGAGCAGTACTTC	CASSILAGYEQYF
TRBV6-5	TRBJ2-5	-	-	TGTGCCAGCAGTCGACGGGGATACCAAGAGACCCAGTACTTC	CASSRRGYQETQYF
TRBV12-3/TRBV12-4	TRBJ2-7	TRBD2	-	TGTGCCAGCAAGCTAGCGGATACTAAGGAGTACTTC	CASKLADTKEYF
TRBV24-1	TRBJ2-3	-	-	TGTGCCACCAGTGAGAAAAGTGGGGGGGCGAGTACGCAGTATTTT	CATSEKSGGASTQYF